Following are 20 T cell receptor beta chains from one sample sequenced in a study of shared clonotypes between healthy human individuals. The repertoire was sequenced with immunoSEQ multiplex PCR; TCRdb's copy has only in-frame clones and lacks some. The sample includes about 680,000 clones, around three quarters of them seen just once. The material sequenced was memory CD4+ T cells sorted from blood. Subset of the sample: CD45RA-negative fraction. These receptors all stem from a woman in her thirties in good health.

The chain joins TRBV4-3 to TRBJ1-5, with D perhaps TRBD1 (6 bases). V lost 5 bases, J lost 3 bases, and 11 bases lay in between. The CDR3 sequence is 14 residues long. CDR1 and CDR2 from the germline V gene are LGHNA and YSLEER. The CDR3 spells CASSSDSNNQPQHF. The DNA of the CDR3 is TGCGCCAGCAGCTCGGACAGCAACAATCAGCCCCAGCATTTT.

The rearrangement links TRBV29-1 to TRBJ2-1, with 11 bases identical to TRBD2. The germline V gene has CDR1 SQVTM and CDR2 ANQGSEA. V gave up 3 bases and J gave up 6 bases; unmatched junction bases: 10. The CDR3 is made up of 16 amino acids. The CDR3 DNA reads as TGCAGCGTTGATTATCCGTGGGGGACTAGCGGCAATGAGCAGTTCTTC. Encoded protein: CSVDYPWGTSGNEQFF.

This chain connects TRBV28 to TRBJ2-1; 11 bases align to TRBD2. Trimming at V came to 6 bases and at J to 9 bases, leaving 10 bases not matched to a gene. CDR1 and CDR2 (germline): MDHEN, SYDVKM. The CDR3 loop spans 15 amino acids. The CDR3 nucleotides read TGTGCCAGCAGCCCTACTAGCGGGAGTTCGGGTGAGCAGTTCTTC. Translated, it gives CASSPTSGSSGEQFF.

The CDR3 spells CASSALGTFYTEAFF. The CDR3 nucleotides read TGCGCCAGCAGTGCCCTCGGGACATTTTACACTGAAGCTTTCTTT. This chain uses TRBV10-2 with TRBJ1-1, with a possible D match to TRBD1 (6 bases). The V end was cut by 4 bases, the J end by 3 bases, with 15 bases between. CDR1 WSHSY and CDR2 SAAADI come from the germline V gene. This CDR3 contains 15 residues.

The chain combines TRBV11-3 with TRBJ1-1; no clear D. CDR3 size: 14 residues. The germline CDR1 and CDR2 sequences are SGHNT and YENEEA. Trimming took off 5 bases at V and 2 bases at J, with 12 bases between the two ends. The CDR3, as DNA: TGTGCCAGCAGCCGTGACTCAACAAACACTGAAGCTTTCTTT. Its protein is CASSRDSTNTEAFF. The whole variable domain, filled in from reference TRBV11-3 and TRBJ1-1, reads EAGVVQSPRYKIIEKKQPVAFWCNPISGHNTLYWYLQNLGQGPELLIRYENEEAVDDSQLPKDRFSAERLKGVDSTLKIQPAELGDSAVYLCASSRDSTNTEAFFGQGTRLTVV.

The chain is built from TRBV23-1 and TRBJ2-1, with TRBD1 matching over 9 bases. TRBV23-1 is recorded as an ORF, its role being uncertain. The CDR3 extends over 16 amino acids. The V segment lost 0 bases and the J segment 2 bases; nucleotides outside the gene matches: 2. For the CDR3, the DNA is TGCGCCAGCAGTCAATCGCGGGACAGGGCCTACAATGAGCAGTTCTTC. This codes for CASSQSRDRAYNEQFF.

The chain links TRBV4-1 to TRBJ1-5, with D hard to call. The CDR3 length is 15 residues. V was pared by 1 base and J by 5 bases, with 12 bases between. Germline V CDR1 and CDR2: MGHRA, YSYEKL. The CDR3 DNA reads TGCGCCAGCAGCCAAGGGACCTCAGGCTATCAGCCCCAGCATTTT. Translation gives CASSQGTSGYQPQHF.

Comments on this clone: One end of the junction does not line up with germline, which may come from a read error. The chain joins TRBV5-1 to TRBJ2-1; TRBD2 matches 10 bases. From germline, CDR1 is SGHRS and CDR2 YFSETQ. The CDR3 is made up of 19 amino acids. The CDR3 here is CASSSPGLATPSSSNEQFF. Written as DNA, the CDR3 is TGCGCCAGCAGCTCTCCGGGACTAGCGACACCCTCATCCTCCAATGAGCAGTTCTTC.

The chain uses TRBV14 and TRBJ2-7; D may be TRBD1 (5 bases). V was cut by 3 bases and J by 5 bases, with 20 bases left in between. CDR3 size: 16 residues. The germline V gene has CDR1 SGHDN and CDR2 FVKESK. The CDR3 here is CASSHTLRTPRHEQYF. The CDR3, as DNA: TGTGCCAGCAGCCACACGTTAAGGACACCCCGCCACGAGCAGTACTTC. The full variable domain, in which reference TRBV14 and TRBJ2-7 provide the parts outside the CDR3, is EAGVTQFPSHSVIEKGQTVTLRCDPISGHDNLYWYRRVMGKEIKFLLHFVKESKQDESGMPNNRFLAERTGGTYSTLKVQPAELEDSGVYFCASSHTLRTPRHEQYFGPGTRLTVT.

This clone was seen once. The chain carries TRBV7-2 and TRBJ1-3, with a weak D call TRBD1 (6 bases). The germline V gene encodes CDR1 SGHTA and CDR2 FQGNSA. The CDR3 covers 17 residues. Deletions cut 2 bases from V and 0 bases from J, with 14 bases between. The CDR3 DNA follows: TGTGCCAGCAGCTTATTCCTGCCAGGGGCCTCTGGAAACACCATATATTTT. Translated, it gives CASSLFLPGASGNTIYF.

The CDR3 sequence is CASSYRGGPNNEQFF. The CDR3 bases are TGTGCCAGCAGTTACCGCGGGGGCCCGAACAATGAGCAGTTCTTC. The J gene is TRBJ2-1, the V gene TRBV6-5; tentatively, D is TRBD2 (7 bases). Trimming pared 2 bases from V and 5 bases from J, leaving 13 bases between. Germline loops: CDR1 MNHEY, CDR2 SVGAGI. The CDR3 is 15 amino acids.

This clone was detected ten times or more. The chain combines TRBV11-2 with TRBJ1-3, with 8 bases that match TRBD1. V gave up 5 bases and J gave up 4 bases; unmatched junction bases: 13. Germline V lookup: CDR1 SGHAT, CDR2 FQNNGV. The CDR3 covers 17 residues. CDR3: CASSKRQGRMSGNTIYF. CDR3 coding DNA: TGTGCCAGCAGCAAGCGACAGGGGAGAATGTCCGGAAACACCATATATTTT.

In its sample, this clone was seen a few times. The chain joins TRBV11-1 to TRBJ2-7, with 11 bases lining up with TRBD2. After removal of 2 bases from V and 4 bases from J, the junction contained 1 base not matched to a gene. Germline V gene sequence: CDR1 SGHAT, CDR2 FQDESV (reference sequence). The CDR3 is 14 residues long. This CDR3 reads CASSLLAGGYEQYF. DNA of the CDR3: TGTGCCAGCAGCTTACTAGCGGGAGGTTACGAGCAGTACTTC.

The gene calls are TRBV2 and TRBJ1-5; 9 nucleotides align to TRBD1. CDR1 and CDR2 (germline): SNHLY, FYNNEI. The CDR3 covers 16 residues. Trimming took 7 bases from V and 2 from J; bases not matched to a gene: 9. CDR3 sequence (DNA): TGTGCCAGCACCGGACAGGGGTTTATGGGCAATCAGCCCCAGCATTTT. It yields the protein CASTGQGFMGNQPQHF.

The chain employs TRBV2 and TRBJ2-5; D remains ambiguous. The V and J ends lost 7 bases and 3 bases respectively, with 9 bases between them. Germline V gives CDR1 SNHLY, CDR2 FYNNEI. The CDR3 extends over 12 amino acids. The CDR3 coding sequence is TGTGCCAGCATGAGCGATGAAGAGACCCAGTACTTC. Amino acids: CASMSDEETQYF.

The J gene is TRBJ2-7, the V gene TRBV6-1, with TRBD1 matching 8 bases. The germline V gene has CDR1 MNHNS and CDR2 SASEGT. V lost 7 bases, J lost 1 base, and 6 bases stayed unmatched. The CDR3 is 14 residues long. As DNA, the CDR3 is TGTGCCAGCACCACAGGGGGGTTGTCCTACGAGCAGTACTTC. Amino acids: CASTTGGLSYEQYF.

The rearrangement uses TRBV19 and TRBJ1-1; 9 bases agree with TRBD1. V gave up 4 bases and J gave up 3 bases; unmatched junction bases: 6. There are 15 residues in the CDR3. The germline V gene has CDR1 LNHDA and CDR2 SQIVND (reference sequence). As DNA, the CDR3 is TGTGCCAGTAGTACCCAGCGGGACAGGGACACTGAAGCTTTCTTT. This translates into CASSTQRDRDTEAFF.

Concerning this clone: At the DNA level, this CDR3 is encoded by other sequences in the same sample as well. The chain recombines TRBV5-1 with TRBJ2-5; D is perhaps TRBD2 (6 bases). Trimming left V 0 bases short and J 5 bases short, with 8 bases between. Germline CDR1 SGHRS, CDR2 YFSETQ. The CDR3 extends over 13 amino acids. The CDR3 loop reads CASSLARGETQYF. DNA of the CDR3: TGCGCCAGCAGCTTGGCCCGGGGGGAGACCCAGTACTTC.

This rearrangement joins TRBV7-2 to TRBJ2-7, with 8 positions matching TRBD1. Losses at the gene ends were 4 bases for V and 6 bases for J; bases not matched to a gene: 8. The CDR3 runs 14 residues. From germline, CDR1 is SGHTA and CDR2 FQGNSA. CDR3 sequence reads: CASSSRTGQSEQYF. CDR3 DNA: TGTGCCAGCAGCTCCAGGACAGGGCAATCCGAGCAGTACTTC.

The V gene is TRBV6-6, the J gene TRBJ1-2; D is ambiguous. Germline V gives CDR1 MNHNY, CDR2 SVGAGI (reference sequence). This CDR3 is built from 12 residues. V was clipped by 5 bases and J by 4 bases, with 8 bases between them. The DNA of the CDR3 is TGTGCCAGCAGTCGCCTACCCTATGGCTACACCTTC. This translates into CASSRLPYGYTF.